These 29 T cell receptor beta chains were all obtained from the same sample, sequenced in a study of T cells in Graves' hyperthyroidism and ophthalmopathy. Regions amplified from RNA transcripts were the TCR beta CDR3 regions. The study used the HTBI primer set for a first-round RT-PCR of the TCR CDR3. Using its own MiXCR run on the multiplex PCR reads, TCRdb lists one record per CDR3 protein. This table has about 560,000 distinct CDR3 sequences, around a sixth appearing once. The sample comprised blood. All receptors derive from a woman in her 30s with Graves' hyperthyroidism.

V usage is TRBV5-8 and J usage is TRBJ1-5; perhaps TRBD1 as D (5 bases). The CDR3 has 14 residues. Germline V gene sequence: CDR1 SGHTS, CDR2 YDEGEE. V lost 2 bases to trimming and J lost 1 base, with 7 bases between them. The CDR3 bases are TGTGCCAGCAGCTTATACAGGAGCAATCAGCCCCAGCATTTT. Amino acid sequence: CASSLYRSNQPQHF.

This clonotype has ten or more counts. The chain uses TRBV30 and TRBJ1-2; unclear D gene. This CDR3 comprises 13 residues. V lost 4 bases and J 5 bases, leaving 14 bases between the germline ends. From germline, CDR1 is GTSNPN and CDR2 SVGIG (reference sequence). CDR3: CAWTQPTFYGYTF. The CDR3 region has the DNA TGTGCCTGGACCCAACCCACATTTTATGGCTACACCTTC. The whole variable domain, filled in from reference TRBV30 and TRBJ1-2, reads SQTIHQWPATLVQPVGSPLSLECTVEGTSNPNLYWYRQAAGRGLQLLFYSVGIGQISSEVPQNLSASRPQDRQFILSSKKLLLSDSGFYLCAWTQPTFYGYTFGSGTRLTVV.

This clonotype was seen repeatedly, ten times or more. The chain uses TRBV5-1 and TRBJ1-1, with 7 bases aligning to TRBD1. With V trimmed by 5 bases and J by 1 base, 8 bases remained unmatched. Germline V gene sequence: CDR1 SGHRS, CDR2 YFSETQ. The CDR3 runs to 15 residues. The chain's CDR3 is CASSKQGSGNTEAFF. CDR3 coding DNA: TGCGCCAGCAGTAAACAGGGGAGCGGGAACACTGAAGCTTTCTTT.

This clonotype was seen many times. V usage is TRBV29-1 and J usage is TRBJ2-4; 10 nucleotides match TRBD2. Looked up from germline, CDR1 is SQVTM and CDR2 is ANQGSEA. This CDR3 has 12 amino acids. The V and J ends lost 4 bases and 7 bases, in that order; junction bases with no gene match: 1. The CDR3 region is CSVAAGGNIQYF. The CDR3 DNA reads as TGCAGCGTTGCAGCGGGAGGGAACATTCAGTACTTC.

Ten or more counts support this clonotype. The gene calls are TRBV7-3 and TRBJ1-1; no clear D gene. This CDR3 spans 15 amino acids. Germline loops: CDR1 SGHTA, CDR2 FQGTGA. The germline V and J ends were trimmed by 2 bases and 2 bases, with 12 bases remaining between them. The CDR3 sequence is CASSLLNSFNTEAFF. CDR3 in DNA: TGTGCCAGCAGCTTATTGAACAGTTTTAACACTGAAGCTTTCTTT.

This clonotype was picked up many times. The CDR3 bases are TGTGCCAGCAGCCCTAGGAGGGACCCACAACAGGAGACCCAGTACTTC. Its protein is CASSPRRDPQQETQYF. The chain links TRBV11-2 to TRBJ2-5; a weak D match, TRBD2 (6 bases). CDR1 and CDR2 (germline): SGHAT, FQNNGV. V lost 5 bases, J lost 5 bases, and 21 bases lay in between. The CDR3 length is 16 residues. The full variable domain, its missing parts supplied by reference TRBV11-2 and TRBJ2-5, is EAGVAQSPRYKIIEKRQSVAFWCNPISGHATLYWYQQILGQGPKLLIQFQNNGVVDDSQLPKDRFSAERLKGVDSTLKIQPAKLEDSAVYLCASSPRRDPQQETQYFGPGTRLLVL.

This clonotype was seen at least ten times. The chain carries TRBV27 and TRBJ2-7, with D perhaps TRBD1 (6 bases). The CDR3 length is 14 residues. Deletions cut 0 bases from V and 3 bases from J, with 9 bases between. Germline assignment: CDR1 MNHEY and CDR2 SMNVEV (reference sequence). CDR3 protein: CASSLSGTIYEQYF. The DNA of the CDR3 is TGTGCCAGCAGTTTATCGGGGACAATCTACGAGCAGTACTTC.

This clonotype was counted ten times or more. V and J are TRBV20-1 and TRBJ2-7; TRBD2 agrees at 7 bases. The V gene's germline CDR1 is DFQATT and CDR2 SNEGSKA (reference sequence). V lost 6 bases and J lost 1; bases outside the gene matches: 12. The CDR3 has 15 residues. CDR3 nucleotides: TGCAGTGCATACTCCAGCGGGACCGCTTCCTACGAGCAGTACTTC. The encoded protein is CSAYSSGTASYEQYF.

The sample holds many counts of this clonotype. The J gene is TRBJ2-7, the V gene TRBV27, with 11 positions matching TRBD1. This CDR3 contains 16 residues. Germline V gene lookup returns CDR1 MNHEY and CDR2 SMNVEV (reference sequence). The J segment lost 7 bases and the V segment lost 2 bases, leaving 10 bases of the junction unmatched. The CDR3 sequence: CASSLRIPGTGGEQYF. DNA for the CDR3: TGTGCCAGCAGTTTACGAATCCCGGGGACAGGGGGAGAGCAGTACTTC.

The chain is built from TRBV29-1 and TRBJ2-3, with D perhaps matching TRBD1 (5 bases). Deletions cut 2 bases from V and 7 bases from J, with 10 bases between. Germline lookup yields CDR1 SQVTM and CDR2 ANQGSEA. The CDR3 covers 12 residues. CDR3 amino acids: CSVELGEYTQYF. In DNA, the CDR3 is TGCAGCGTTGAACTAGGGGAATATACGCAGTATTTT.

V usage is TRBV2 and J usage is TRBJ2-2; 8 positions agree with TRBD2. The length of the CDR3 is 14 residues. Looked up from germline, CDR1 is SNHLY and CDR2 is FYNNEI. Losses at the gene ends were 5 bases for V and 7 bases for J; bases not matched to a gene: 6. CDR3 coding DNA: TGTGCCAGCAGTTGGGGACTAGAGAACGGGGAGCTGTTTTTT. It encodes CASSWGLENGELFF.

This clonotype was recorded many times. V is TRBV6-1 and J is TRBJ2-3, with TRBD2 identical over 11 bases. The V segment lost 4 bases and the J segment 3 bases; nucleotides outside the gene matches: 6. The CDR3 totals 16 residues. Per germline, CDR1 MNHNS and CDR2 SASEGT. The DNA of the CDR3 is TGTGCCAGCAGTGCAACTAGCGGGAGTGGTACAGATACGCAGTATTTT. Its translation is CASSATSGSGTDTQYF.

In regard to this clonotype: The junction departs from germline at one end; a sequencing error may be responsible. The chain links TRBV7-7 to TRBJ2-1, with a possible D match to TRBD1 (6 bases). CDR1 is SSHAT, CDR2 FNYEAQ, per germline (reference sequence). CDR3 length: 14 residues. This CDR3 is CASSLGYSDSEQFF. Here the CDR3 DNA reads TGTGCTAGCAGCTTAGGTTACTCGGACAGCGAGCAGTTCTTC.

This clonotype came up a few times. This chain uses TRBV10-3 with TRBJ1-5; D uncertain. The germline V gene encodes CDR1 ENHRY and CDR2 SYGVKD. V lost 1 base and J lost 2, with 12 bases in between. CDR3 length: 16 residues. The CDR3 DNA is TGTGCCATCAGTGAGTGGGAGGGTATGGGCAATCAGCCCCAGCATTTT. Translation gives CAISEWEGMGNQPQHF.

This clonotype was seen at least ten times. The rearrangement joins TRBV20-1 to TRBJ2-7; no clear D gene. Germline CDR1 reads DFQATT; CDR2 reads SNEGSKA (reference sequence). V lost 0 bases and J lost 2, with 8 bases in between. The CDR3 runs to 13 residues. The CDR3 region is CSARDRVTYEQYF. The DNA for the CDR3 is TGCAGTGCTAGAGATCGGGTAACCTACGAGCAGTACTTC.

The genes are TRBV7-9 and TRBJ2-2; 10 bases agree with TRBD1. Germline V gene sequence: CDR1 SEHNR, CDR2 FQNEAQ (reference sequence). The CDR3 spans 16 residues. V gave up 5 bases and J gave up 3 bases; unmatched junction bases: 6. CDR3 DNA sequence: TGTGCCAGCAGCCCTCCGGACAGGGGGGACACCGGGGAGCTGTTTTTT. Its translation: CASSPPDRGDTGELFF.

This clonotype appeared a few times. J is TRBJ2-7 and V is TRBV4-2, with 8 bases identical to TRBD2. Trimming removed 1 base from V and 0 bases from J; junction bases left unmatched: 5. Per the germline V gene, CDR1 is LGHNA and CDR2 is YNFKEQ. The CDR3 runs to 16 residues. CDR3 nucleotides: TGTGCCAGCAGCCAAGCAGCGGGAGACCTCTCCTACGAGCAGTACTTC. Translation gives CASSQAAGDLSYEQYF.

This clonotype was seen only a few times. The chain employs TRBV20-1 and TRBJ2-7; D unclear. Trimming left V 3 bases short and J 4 bases short, with 16 bases between. Germline CDR1 DFQATT, CDR2 SNEGSKA (reference sequence). The CDR3 totals 14 residues. The CDR3: CSARTLYNSYEQYF. The CDR3 DNA reads TGCAGTGCTAGGACTCTTTATAACTCTTACGAGCAGTACTTC.

Ten or more counts support this clonotype. V usage is TRBV20-1 and J usage is TRBJ2-7, with a tentative D call TRBD1 (6 bases). This CDR3 comprises 13 residues. Trimming took 2 bases from V and 9 from J, leaving 17 bases between them. Germline lookup yields CDR1 DFQATT and CDR2 SNEGSKA (reference sequence). CDR3 region: CSARPTQGYGQYF. The CDR3 nucleotides read TGCAGTGCTAGACCAACTCAGGGGTATGGGCAGTACTTC.

This clonotype was counted many times. V usage is TRBV20-1 and J usage is TRBJ1-3; TRBD1 aligns across 7 bases. The CDR3 covers 19 residues. Germline CDR1 is DFQATT and CDR2 is SNEGSKA (reference sequence). The trim removed 3 bases at V and 0 bases at J, leaving 17 bases unmatched. The CDR3 loop is CSARAIRELTGSSGNTIYF. CDR3 coding DNA: TGCAGTGCTAGGGCAATTCGCGAACTGACAGGGAGCTCTGGAAACACCATATATTTT.

Ten or more counts support this clonotype. The V and J genes are TRBV7-2 and TRBJ2-7; possibly TRBD2 for D (5 bases). The length of the CDR3 is 14 residues. The germline gives CDR1 SGHTA, CDR2 FQGNSA. With 7 bases removed from V and 0 bases from J, the gap between germline ends came to 13 bases. CDR3 sequence (DNA): TGTGCCAGCAAAGCGGTGCCCCTCTCCTACGAGCAGTACTTC. Its protein is CASKAVPLSYEQYF.

This clonotype has ten or more counts. The rearrangement links TRBV7-2 to TRBJ2-1, with TRBD2 matching over 14 bases. J gave up 10 bases and V 7 bases, and 12 bases lay outside the gene matches. The CDR3 covers 16 residues. The germline gives CDR1 SGHTA, CDR2 FQGNSA. CDR3 loop: CASTTIRLAGGREQFF. Here the CDR3 DNA reads TGTGCCAGCACCACAATTCGACTAGCGGGAGGGCGGGAGCAGTTCTTC.

The chain carries TRBV19 and TRBJ2-1, with 13 nucleotides matching TRBD2. The germline CDR1 and CDR2 sequences are LNHDA and SQIVND (reference sequence). There are 16 residues in the CDR3. The junction had 9 bases not matched to a gene; V was cut back by 5 bases and J by 8 bases. CDR3 bases: TGTGCCAGTAGTTGGGGACTAGCGGGAATTTGGGATGAGCAGTTCTTC. This encodes CASSWGLAGIWDEQFF.

This clonotype was seen at least ten times. The chain uses TRBV7-6 and TRBJ2-3, with 8 bases matching TRBD1. The germline gives CDR1 SGHVS, CDR2 FNYEAQ. The CDR3 consists of 14 residues. The J segment lost 7 bases and the V segment lost 5 bases, leaving 8 bases of the junction unmatched. The CDR3 reads CASSHGQGVHTQYF. The CDR3 DNA reads as TGTGCCAGCAGCCACGGACAGGGAGTACATACGCAGTATTTT.

There are a few counts of this clonotype. This chain joins TRBV20-1 and TRBJ2-5, with 12 bases aligning to TRBD2. Losses at the gene ends were 0 bases for V and 5 bases for J; bases not matched to a gene: 13. Germline CDR1 DFQATT, CDR2 SNEGSKA (reference sequence). The CDR3 runs to 18 residues. The CDR3 region is CSARDSTSGRSPGETQYF. The CDR3 DNA reads as TGCAGTGCTAGAGATAGTACTAGCGGGAGGTCCCCGGGGGAGACCCAGTACTTC.

This clonotype was seen more than once but under ten times. At one end, the junction sequence differs from germline, possibly due to a read error. The chain employs TRBV7-9 and TRBJ2-7; possible D gene TRBD2, 6 bases. The CDR3 has 14 amino acids. Per the germline V gene, CDR1 is SEHNR and CDR2 is FQNEAQ (reference sequence). The CDR3 DNA reads as TGTGCCAGCAGCTACCCATGGGAGGCCTACGATCAGTACTTC. As protein: CASSYPWEAYDQYF.

This clonotype was recorded only once. This clone may be a read error of a much larger clone one base away. V is TRBV28 and J is TRBJ2-2; 8 bases agree with TRBD1. Germline V lookup: CDR1 MDHEN, CDR2 SYDVKM. With 5 bases clipped from V and 6 bases from J, the junction kept 8 bases outside the gene matches. This CDR3 region has 15 residues. As DNA, the CDR3 is TGTGCCAGCAGTGGACAGGGTGGTAACGCCGGGGAGCTGTTTTTT. It is translated as CASSGQGGNAGELFF.

V gene TRBV15 combines with J gene TRBJ2-2; no reliable D call. V was cut by 3 bases and J by 7 bases, with 12 bases left in between. CDR3 length equals 14 residues. Per the germline V gene, CDR1 is LNHNV and CDR2 is YYDKDF (reference sequence). The CDR3 sequence: CATSSFTWVGELFF. In nucleotides, the CDR3 is TGTGCCACCAGCAGTTTCACATGGGTCGGGGAGCTGTTTTTT.

V usage is TRBV12-3 or TRBV12-4 and J usage is TRBJ2-7; 9 positions agree with TRBD1. CDR3 length: 15 residues. J lost 6 bases, V lost 1 base, and 7 bases had no gene match. CDR3 region: CASSLGEQGASEQYF. As DNA, the CDR3 is TGTGCCAGCAGTTTAGGGGAACAGGGGGCTTCCGAGCAGTACTTC.